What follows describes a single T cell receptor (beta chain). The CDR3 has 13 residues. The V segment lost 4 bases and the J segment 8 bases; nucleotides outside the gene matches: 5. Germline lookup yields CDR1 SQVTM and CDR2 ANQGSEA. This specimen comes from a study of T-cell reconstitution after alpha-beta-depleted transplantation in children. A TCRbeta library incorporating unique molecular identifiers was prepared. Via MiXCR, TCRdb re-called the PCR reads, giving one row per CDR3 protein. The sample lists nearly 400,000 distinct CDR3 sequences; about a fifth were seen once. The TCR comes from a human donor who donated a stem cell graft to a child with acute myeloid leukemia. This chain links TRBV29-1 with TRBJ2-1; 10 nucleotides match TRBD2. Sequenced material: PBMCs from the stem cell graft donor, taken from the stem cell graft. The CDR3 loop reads CSVVGLASHEQFF. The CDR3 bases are TGCAGCGTTGTGGGACTAGCGAGCCATGAGCAGTTCTTC.